This entry describes one T cell receptor (beta chain). These data belong to a study of blood T cell repertoires in COVID-19. Per the study methods: Reference gene primer amplification gave nucleated cell count estimates. The repertoire was sequenced with immunoSEQ multiplex PCR; TCRdb's copy has only in-frame clones and lacks some. Clonal size and the V and J genes are those of that table, whereas D and trimming came from the DNA. The table lists 330,000 or so clones, 88% of them singletons, with approximately 1% in the top ten. Unmatched junction bases numbered 6, after V lost 5 bases and J lost 6 bases. The CDR3 is 14 amino acids. The germline CDR1 and CDR2 sequences are MNHEY and SVGAGI.

This sequence was found in a woman aged 25 to 45 who had been exposed to COVID-19. This chain links TRBV6-5 with TRBJ2-1; 8 nucleotides line up with TRBD2. Sequences were obtained from PBMCs or T cells enriched from blood (not recorded which). The CDR3 bases are TGTGCCAGCAGTCGACTAGCGTTAGGCAATGAGCAGTTCTTC. As protein: CASSRLALGNEQFF.